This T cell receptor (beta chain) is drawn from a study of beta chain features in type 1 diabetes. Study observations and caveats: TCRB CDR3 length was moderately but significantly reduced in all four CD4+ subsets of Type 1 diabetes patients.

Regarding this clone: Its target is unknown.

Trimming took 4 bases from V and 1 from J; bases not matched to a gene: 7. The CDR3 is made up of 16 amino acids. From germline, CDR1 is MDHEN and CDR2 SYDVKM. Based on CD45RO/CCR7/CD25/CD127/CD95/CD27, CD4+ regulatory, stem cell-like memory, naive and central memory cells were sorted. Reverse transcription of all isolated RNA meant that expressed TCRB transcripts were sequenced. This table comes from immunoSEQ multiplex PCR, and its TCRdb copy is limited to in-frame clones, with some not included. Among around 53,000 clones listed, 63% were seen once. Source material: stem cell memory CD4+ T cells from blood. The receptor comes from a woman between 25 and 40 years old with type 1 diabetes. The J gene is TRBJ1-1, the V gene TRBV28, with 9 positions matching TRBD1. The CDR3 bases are TGTGCCAGCAGTTCCGAGCGGACAGGGGCGAACACTGAAGCTTTCTTT. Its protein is CASSSERTGANTEAFF.